The clone carrying this TCR beta chain was observed a single time. The CDR3 spans 17 residues. Germline-derived CDR1 and CDR2 are SGHRS and YFSETQ. Trimming cost V 2 bases and J 7 bases; bases outside gene matches: 15. This specimen belongs to a study of T cell changes during pregnancy in multiple sclerosis. The method was immunoSEQ multiplex PCR; TCRdb's version includes in-frame clones alone and lacks a portion of them. This sample has about 44,000 clones, with approximately 92% found just once. The material sequenced was CD4+ T cells from peripheral blood mononuclear cells, taken in the first trimester of pregnancy. The chain carries TRBV5-1 and TRBJ2-1; 7 bases fit TRBD1. This receptor was obtained from a female donor with multiple sclerosis, enrolled in a pregnancy study. The CDR3 loop is CASSLNLLMGQPNEQFF. The CDR3 DNA follows: TGCGCCAGCAGCTTAAACCTACTTATGGGACAGCCTAATGAGCAGTTCTTC.